This T cell receptor beta chain emerged from a study of T cells in women clearing cervical HPV infection. The study, taken as a whole, reports: CIN3+ cases had significantly higher TCR richness than controls; evenness did not differ.

A note on this clone: The antigen remains undetermined. The read finishes 3 residues shy of the CDR3 end, and the germline J gene is used to complete it.

The CDR3 consists of 15 residues. CDR1 and CDR2 (germline): SGHVS, FQNEAQ. J lost 3 bases, V lost 5 bases, and 8 bases had no gene match. The assay was immunoSEQ multiplex PCR, and TCRdb's table has in-frame clones only and misses some. The sample table sets out tens of thousands of clones. The sequence was obtained from a woman aged 18 to 75 with a cervical HPV16 infection that either progressed to CIN3+ or cleared (not recorded which). Sequencing used blood buffy coat. The chain uses TRBV7-8 and TRBJ2-5, with TRBD2 matching over 8 bases. Here the CDR3 reads CASSLSGSEEETQYF. CDR3 bases read: TGTGCCAGCAGCCTCAGCGGGAGTGAGGAAGAGACC.